This is a list of T cell receptor beta chains from one sample in a study of T cells in Graves' hyperthyroidism and ophthalmopathy. TCRdb called the multiplex PCR reads again in MiXCR, with one record for every CDR3 protein. The sample lists approximately 400,000 distinct CDR3 sequences; 15% to 19% were seen once. Material: blood. These receptors were collected from a woman under 30 with Graves' hyperthyroidism that later progressed to Graves' ophthalmopathy. CDR3s include the opening cysteine and the closing phenylalanine or tryptophan. The D gene is left open where the match is weak. Where a row states a size, it is once, few, many or the class of an expanded clone; other rows omit it.

D gene: .
V gene: TRBV25-1
J gene: TRBJ2-7
clone size: .
CDR3 protein: CASSPVPGQGPYEQYF
CDR3 DNA: TGTGCCAGCAGCCCAGTACCGGGACAAGGCCCCTACGAGCAGTACTTC

D gene: TRBD2
V gene: TRBV20-1
J gene: TRBJ2-7
clone size: .
CDR3 protein: CSARDSGRASEQYF
CDR3 DNA: TGCAGTGCTAGAGATAGCGGGAGGGCCTCCGAGCAGTACTTC

D gene: TRBD2
V gene: TRBV28
J gene: TRBJ2-5
clone size: many
CDR3 protein: CATVSGEETQYF
CDR3 DNA: TGTGCCACCGTTAGCGGGGAAGAGACCCAGTACTTC

D gene: TRBD1
V gene: TRBV29-1
J gene: TRBJ2-3
clone size: few
CDR3 protein: CSVRWDRAISFSTDTQYF
CDR3 DNA: TGCAGCGTTCGTTGGGACAGGGCAATATCCTTTTCCACAGATACGCAGTATTTT

D gene: .
V gene: TRBV28
J gene: TRBJ1-5
clone size: many
CDR3 protein: CASSSGRERNQPQHF
CDR3 DNA: TGTGCCAGCAGTTCGGGAAGGGAGCGCAATCAGCCCCAGCATTTT

D gene: TRBD2
V gene: TRBV28
J gene: TRBJ2-1
clone size: many
CDR3 protein: CASRGGVGGYNEQFF
CDR3 DNA: TGTGCCAGCAGGGGAGGGGTCGGCGGCTACAATGAGCAGTTCTTC

D gene: .
V gene: TRBV2
J gene: TRBJ2-3
clone size: many
CDR3 protein: CASSAGGRAQYF
CDR3 DNA: TGTGCCAGCAGTGCCGGTGGGAGAGCGCAGTATTTT

D gene: .
V gene: TRBV5-8
J gene: TRBJ1-1
clone size: few
CDR3 protein: CASSTGGHRARAFF
CDR3 DNA: TGTGCCAGCAGCACCGGGGGACACAGGGCTAGGGCTTTCTTT

D gene: TRBD1
V gene: TRBV27
J gene: TRBJ1-1
clone size: many
CDR3 protein: CASSSPGTGLTEVFF
CDR3 DNA: TGTGCCAGCAGTTCCCCCGGGACAGGGCTGACTGAAGTTTTCTTT

D gene: .
V gene: TRBV20-1
J gene: TRBJ2-5
clone size: many
CDR3 protein: CSARTYGGETQYF
CDR3 DNA: TGCAGTGCTAGAACCTATGGGGGCGAGACCCAGTACTTC

D gene: TRBD2
V gene: TRBV5-1
J gene: TRBJ2-2
clone size: .
CDR3 protein: CASSLTSGRGTRELFF
CDR3 DNA: TGTGCCAGCAGCTTAACTAGCGGGAGAGGGACCAGGGAGCTGTTTTTT

D gene: TRBD2
V gene: TRBV12-3/TRBV12-4
J gene: TRBJ2-1
clone size: .
CDR3 protein: CASRAGGSYDEQFF
CDR3 DNA: TGTGCCAGCAGGGCGGGAGGGTCTTACGATGAGCAGTTCTTC

D gene: .
V gene: TRBV14
J gene: TRBJ1-1
clone size: many
CDR3 protein: CASSQDIGVGTEAFF
CDR3 DNA: TGTGCCAGCAGCCAAGATATCGGCGTGGGCACTGAAGCTTTCTTT

D gene: TRBD1
V gene: TRBV27
J gene: TRBJ1-6
clone size: few
CDR3 protein: CASSSDRELGALHF
CDR3 DNA: TGTGCCAGCAGTTCCGACAGGGAGTTGGGGGCCCTCCACTTT

D gene: .
V gene: TRBV13
J gene: TRBJ2-3
clone size: many
CDR3 protein: CASSTTGSRVTDTQYF
CDR3 DNA: TGTGCCAGCAGCACGACGGGCTCTCGGGTCACAGATACGCAGTATTTT

D gene: .
V gene: TRBV11-2
J gene: TRBJ2-7
clone size: many
CDR3 protein: CASSLGGGSFEQYF
CDR3 DNA: TGTGCCAGCAGCTTAGGAGGAGGTTCCTTCGAGCAGTACTTC

D gene: TRBD2
V gene: TRBV28
J gene: TRBJ2-7
clone size: many
CDR3 protein: CASEREAPYEQYF
CDR3 DNA: TGTGCCAGCGAGCGGGAGGCCCCCTACGAGCAGTACTTC

D gene: TRBD2
V gene: TRBV28
J gene: TRBJ2-5
clone size: many
CDR3 protein: CASSLGLAGSGLETQYF
CDR3 DNA: TGTGCCAGCAGTTTGGGACTAGCGGGATCGGGTTTAGAGACCCAGTACTTC

D gene: TRBD1
V gene: TRBV7-2
J gene: TRBJ2-7
clone size: .
CDR3 protein: CASSRQGIPYEQYF
CDR3 DNA: TGTGCCAGCAGCCGACAGGGGATCCCCTACGAGCAGTACTTC

D gene: .
V gene: TRBV4-1
J gene: TRBJ2-7
clone size: .
CDR3 protein: CASSQDPTYEQYF
CDR3 DNA: TGCGCCAGCAGCCAAGACCCTACCTACGAGCAGTACTTC

D gene: .
V gene: TRBV20-1
J gene: TRBJ2-3
clone size: many
CDR3 protein: CSARDASWADTQYF
CDR3 DNA: TGCAGTGCTAGAGATGCTAGCTGGGCAGATACGCAGTATTTT

D gene: TRBD2
V gene: TRBV28
J gene: TRBJ2-3
clone size: many
CDR3 protein: CASSWPSGISPDTQYF
CDR3 DNA: TGTGCCAGCAGTTGGCCTAGCGGTATCTCGCCAGATACGCAGTATTTT